This T cell receptor beta chain was retrieved from a study of blood T cells in healthy people across ages. The second PCR ran about 6 to 12 cycles with a sample-barcoded 5' primer and J-beta primers. TCRdb passed the 5' RACE reads through MiXCR, listing each CDR3 protein once. The table includes approximately 680,000 distinct CDR3 sequences, about 30% detected once. Germline V gene sequence: CDR1 SGHTA, CDR2 FQGNSA. This CDR3 spans 15 amino acids. V dropped 3 bases and J dropped 7; count of bases not matched to a gene: 5. The table lists this clonotype with many counts. The chain joins TRBV7-2 to TRBJ1-4, with 10 bases identical to TRBD1. The sequence was collected from a woman aged 80 or older in good health. The specimen was blood. CDR3 in amino acids: CASSFDRGRGEKLFF. CDR3 DNA sequence: TGTGCCAGCAGCTTCGACAGGGGGCGAGGTGAAAAACTGTTTTTT.